The rows below give T cell receptor beta chains drawn from one sample of a study of post-analysis software for immune sequencing data. One entry per CDR3 protein results from TCRdb running MiXCR on the PCR reads. The table lists 600,000 to 700,000 distinct CDR3 sequences, approximately 60% of them singletons. Sample: blood. These receptors came from a girl aged 2-10 years with multiple sclerosis. The conserved cysteine and the conserved F or W are not part of the CDR3 here. The D gene is left open where the match is weak.

TRBD1	TRBV4-1	TRBJ2-1	ASSQIRDRGFNEQF
NA	TRBV7-2	TRBJ1-5	ASSVQVTNQPQH
TRBD1	TRBV7-9	TRBJ1-2	ASSFGQGDYT
NA	TRBV6-4	TRBJ2-4	ASSPTADGAKNIQY
TRBD2	TRBV5-1	TRBJ2-5	ASSVAGAVGETQY
TRBD2	TRBV9	TRBJ2-1	ASGEGTSGRNEQF
NA	TRBV21-1	TRBJ1-1	ASSKGDRGGTEAF
NA	TRBV1	TRBJ2-1	TSSLVGQRSRPGRYNEQF
NA	TRBV24-1	TRBJ2-4	ATSQGDIQY
TRBD1	TRBV5-1	TRBJ2-5	ASSSLTPFTGQGNQETQY
TRBD2	TRBV28	TRBJ2-7	ASSPTSGPSYEQY
TRBD2	TRBV10-3	TRBJ2-1	AISNRGGDNEQF
TRBD2	TRBV24-1	TRBJ2-1	ATSDTSGLAVNEQF
NA	TRBV7-9	TRBJ2-5	ASSFTVRGSAETQY
NA	TRBV12-3/TRBV12-4	TRBJ1-6	ASRGGGGNSPLH
NA	TRBV11-2	TRBJ2-1	ASTNNEQF
NA	TRBV25-1	TRBJ2-1	ASSDFGTPFYNEQF
TRBD2	TRBV6-1	TRBJ2-7	ASSRGLAGENHEQY
TRBD1	TRBV7-9	TRBJ2-5	ASSHRGYQETQY
NA	TRBV6-1	TRBJ1-1	ASRIRAQQGGGMNTEAF
TRBD2	TRBV6-5	TRBJ2-7	ASSYGTMSSYEQY
TRBD2	TRBV11-2	TRBJ2-5	ASSSVAGGGGQETQY
NA	TRBV12-3/TRBV12-4	TRBJ2-3	ASSLRPTDTQY